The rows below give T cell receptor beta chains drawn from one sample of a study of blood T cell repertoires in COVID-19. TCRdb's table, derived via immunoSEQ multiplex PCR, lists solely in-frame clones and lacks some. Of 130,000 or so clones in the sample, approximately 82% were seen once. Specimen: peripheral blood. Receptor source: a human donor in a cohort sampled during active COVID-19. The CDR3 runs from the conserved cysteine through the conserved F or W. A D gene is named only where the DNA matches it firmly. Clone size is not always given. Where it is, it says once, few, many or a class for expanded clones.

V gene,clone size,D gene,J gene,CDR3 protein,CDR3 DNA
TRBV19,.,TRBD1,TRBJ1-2,CATSQGAGGYTF,TGTGCCACCTCACAGGGGGCAGGTGGCTACACCTTC
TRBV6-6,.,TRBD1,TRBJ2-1,CASSLGDGTVNEQFF,TGTGCCAGCAGTCTCGGTGACGGGACAGTGAATGAGCAGTTCTTC
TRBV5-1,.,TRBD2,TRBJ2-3,CASSLARTSGSTDTQYF,TGCGCCAGCAGCTTGGCCAGGACTAGCGGGAGCACAGATACGCAGTATTTT
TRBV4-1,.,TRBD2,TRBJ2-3,CASSPPAGGPVDTQYF,TGCGCCAGCAGCCCTCCAGCGGGAGGGCCCGTAGATACGCAGTATTTT
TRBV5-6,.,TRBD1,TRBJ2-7,CASSSPRQGANDEQYF,TGTGCCAGCAGCTCACCTAGACAGGGGGCGAACGACGAGCAGTACTTC
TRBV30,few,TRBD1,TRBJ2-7,CAWGTAYEQYF,TGTGCCTGGGGGACAGCCTACGAGCAGTACTTC
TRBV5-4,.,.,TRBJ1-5,CASSLGGDQPQHF,TGTGCCAGCAGCTTGGGGGGAGATCAGCCCCAGCATTTT
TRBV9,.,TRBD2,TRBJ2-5,CASSGLSGRAEETQYF,TGTGCCAGCAGCGGGCTTAGCGGGAGGGCTGAAGAGACCCAGTACTTC
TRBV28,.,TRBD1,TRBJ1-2,CASRLQGANYGYTF,TGTGCCAGCAGGCTACAGGGGGCGAACTATGGCTACACCTTC
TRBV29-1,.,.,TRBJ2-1,CSVADNEQFF,TGCAGCGTTGCGGACAATGAGCAGTTCTTC
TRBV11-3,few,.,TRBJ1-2,CASSLGLTEPVYGGYTF,TGTGCCAGCAGCTTAGGCTTGACAGAGCCGGTTTATGGGGGCTACACCTTC
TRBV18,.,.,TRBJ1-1,CASSPGGGYTEAFF,TGTGCCAGCTCACCTGGGGGGGGCTACACTGAAGCTTTCTTT
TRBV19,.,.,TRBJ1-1,CATTGWGTEAFF,TGTGCCACCACAGGGTGGGGGACTGAAGCTTTCTTT
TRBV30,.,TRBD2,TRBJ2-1,CAWRTGLAGSEQFF,TGTGCCTGGAGAACCGGACTAGCGGGAAGTGAGCAGTTCTTC
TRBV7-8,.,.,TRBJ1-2,CASSQAGTRYGYTF,TGTGCCAGCAGCCAAGCGGGCACTCGTTATGGCTACACCTTC
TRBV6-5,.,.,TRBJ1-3,CASSSFRTSSGNTIYF,TGTGCCAGCAGTTCCTTTCGGACAAGCTCTGGAAACACCATATATTTT
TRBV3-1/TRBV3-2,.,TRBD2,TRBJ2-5,CASSQQGLAIETQYF,TGTGCCAGCAGCCAACAGGGACTAGCGATTGAGACCCAGTACTTC
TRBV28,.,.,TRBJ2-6,CASRHDSSGANVLTF,TGTGCCAGCAGACATGACAGCTCTGGGGCCAACGTCCTGACTTTC
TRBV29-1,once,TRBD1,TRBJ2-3,CSVNRGSTDTQYF,TGCAGCGTTAACAGGGGAAGCACAGATACGCAGTATTTT
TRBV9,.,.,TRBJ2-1,CASSVASLSTHEQFF,TGTGCCAGCAGCGTAGCATCCCTTAGCACCCATGAGCAGTTCTTC